Below, 31 T cell receptor beta chains from the same sample are listed, as sequenced in a study of blood T cell repertoires in COVID-19 (dated by TCRdb to about 2020). Library construction relied on the immunoSEQ multiplex PCR assay. In TCRdb, the immuneACCESS table is reduced to in-frame sequences with V and J assigned. These tables do not hold every clone; where another copy was compared, an unresolved V gene accounts for under half, and the others remain unexplained. The sample data list approximately 70,000 clones, and roughly 90% of these were observed just once. Roughly 1.2% of the sample is in the top ten clones. Specimen: peripheral blood. These receptors came from a woman aged 55-69 years with acute or convalescent COVID-19.

V usage is TRBV2 and J usage is TRBJ2-4; a possible D gene is TRBD1 (6 bases). The CDR3 covers 15 residues. The V end lost 4 bases, the J end lost 0 bases, and 10 bases lay between the germline ends. Germline CDR1 and CDR2: SNHLY and FYNNEI. The CDR3 nucleotides read TGTGCCAGCAGTGCAGGGGTACTAGCCAAAAACATTCAGTACTTC. Translating it yields CASSAGVLAKNIQYF.

The rearrangement joins TRBV28 to TRBJ2-7, with 7 bases that match TRBD2. V shed 2 bases and J 4 bases; nucleotides not matched to a gene: 2. Germline V lookup: CDR1 MDHEN, CDR2 SYDVKM. The CDR3 contains 13 residues. DNA of the CDR3: TGTGCCAGCAGTTTAGTCGGGGGGTACGAGCAGTACGTC. The encoded protein is CASSLVGGYEQYV.

Note on this clone: Additional DNA sequences in this sample encode the identical CDR3. The J gene is TRBJ2-1, the V gene TRBV5-1; tentative D call: TRBD2 (5 bases). From germline, CDR1 is SGHRS and CDR2 YFSETQ. CDR3 length: 15 amino acids. V was pared by 1 base and J by 0 bases, with 8 bases between. CDR3 sequence reads: CASSLTGSSYNEQFF. The CDR3 region has the DNA TGCGCCAGCAGCTTGACGGGGAGCTCCTACAATGAGCAGTTCTTC.

This chain joins TRBV6-5 and TRBJ2-3; TRBD1 matches at 7 bases. This CDR3 comprises 15 residues. CDR1 is MNHEY and CDR2 is SVGAGI in the germline V gene. J lost 0 bases, V lost 6 bases, and 6 bases had no gene match. The DNA of the CDR3 is TGTGCCAGCAGCCAAGACAGGGTTAGCACAGATACGCAGTATTTT. Translating it yields CASSQDRVSTDTQYF.

The J gene is TRBJ2-6, the V gene TRBV4-1; no clear D gene. The CDR3 is made up of 18 amino acids. The V end was cut by 0 bases, the J end by 0 bases, with 12 bases between. Looked up from germline, CDR1 is MGHRA and CDR2 is YSYEKL. In DNA, the CDR3 is TGCGCCAGCAGCCAAGATTCCGGGTCCAGCTCTGGGGCCAACGTCCTGACTTTC. Encoded protein: CASSQDSGSSSGANVLTF.

The chain carries TRBV25-1 and TRBJ2-5; tentative D call: TRBD1 (6 bases). V lost 7 bases, J lost 7 bases, and 19 bases lay in between. In germline, CDR1 is MGHDK, CDR2 SYGVNS. This CDR3 spans 14 amino acids. DNA for the CDR3: TGTGCCAGCACAGGGGCACGGCCCCCAGGGACCCAGTACTTC. Protein: CASTGARPPGTQYF.

The DNA of the CDR3 is TGTGCCAGCAGTACCTTCGGGACAGGGGCCACAGATACGCAGTATTTT. Translation: CASSTFGTGATDTQYF. The genes are TRBV27 and TRBJ2-3; 10 bases align to TRBD1. Germline trimming cut 5 bases from V and 2 bases from J; bases unmatched to any gene: 7. Germline V lookup: CDR1 MNHEY, CDR2 SMNVEV (reference sequence). The CDR3 has 16 residues.

The chain recombines TRBV30 with TRBJ1-2; D gene ambiguous. Trimming stripped 4 bases from V and 4 bases from J, with 13 bases between. CDR3 length equals 13 residues. Germline lookup yields CDR1 GTSNPN and CDR2 SVGIG (reference sequence). The CDR3 DNA is TGTGCCTGGACGCCCTTAAACGGCTATGGCTACACCTTC. This gives the protein CAWTPLNGYGYTF.

The chain is built from TRBV6-5 and TRBJ1-1; 7 bases line up with TRBD1. CDR3 size: 13 residues. From germline, CDR1 is MNHEY and CDR2 SVGAGI. The V and J ends lost 9 bases and 4 bases, in that order; junction bases with no gene match: 8. The CDR3 region is CARGGEGGTEAFF. CDR3 DNA: TGTGCCAGAGGGGGCGAGGGGGGCACTGAAGCTTTCTTT.

The V and J genes are TRBV5-6 and TRBJ2-7, with D perhaps matching TRBD2 (7 bases). Looked up from germline, CDR1 is SGHDT and CDR2 is YYEEEE. This CDR3 spans 16 amino acids. Between the trimmed V and J ends, which lost 4 bases and 7 bases, there was a span of 24 bases. CDR3 sequence reads: CASSLIGMGGPQEQYV. CDR3 DNA: TGTGCCAGCAGCCTCATTGGTATGGGGGGGCCGCAGGAGCAGTACGTC.

V gene TRBV2 combines with J gene TRBJ2-2; 7 nucleotides match TRBD1. The junction had 8 bases not matched to a gene; V was cut back by 6 bases and J by 7 bases. Looked up from germline, CDR1 is SNHLY and CDR2 is FYNNEI. This CDR3 is built from 14 residues. CDR3 DNA sequence: TGTGCCAGCAGCCAGGACAGGCTAGTCGGGGAGCTGTTTTTT. Its translation is CASSQDRLVGELFF.

J is TRBJ1-4 and V is TRBV7-6, with D unresolved. The V end lost 3 bases, the J end lost 0 bases, and 11 bases lay between the germline ends. The CDR3 is 16 residues long. Germline CDR1 is SGHVS and CDR2 is FNYEAQ. The DNA of the CDR3 is TGTGCCAGCAGCTTCGGAACAGTTGCAACTAATGAAAAACTGTTTTTT. It encodes CASSFGTVATNEKLFF. Together with reference TRBV7-6 and TRBJ1-4, the CDR3 gives the full variable domain: GAGVSQSPRYKVTKRGQDVALRCDPISGHVSLYWYRQALGQGPEFLTYFNYEAQQDKSGLPNDRFSAERPEGSISTLTIQRTEQRDSAMYRCASSFGTVATNEKLFFGSGTQLSVL.

This chain uses TRBV7-2 with TRBJ1-3; the match to TRBD1 covers 8 bases. Trimming at V came to 4 bases and at J to 3 bases, leaving 5 bases not matched to a gene. The CDR3 is made up of 15 amino acids. Per germline, CDR1 SGHTA and CDR2 FQGNSA. The DNA for the CDR3 is TGTGCCAGCAGCTCCTCAGGGGGCAATGGAAACACCATATATTTT. Translated: CASSSSGGNGNTIYF.

The CDR3 DNA is TGCGCCAGCAGCCCGGGTCCCACGGGACTAGCGGGAGGGGAGGATGAGCAGTTCTTC. Translating it yields CASSPGPTGLAGGEDEQFF. The rearrangement uses TRBV4-3 and TRBJ2-1; 16 bases map to TRBD2. Germline loops: CDR1 LGHNA, CDR2 YSLEER. The CDR3 sequence is 19 residues long. V shed 4 bases, J shed 8 bases, and the junction held 14 bases outside the gene matches.

This clone was observed a handful of times. The chain combines TRBV2 with TRBJ1-1; 9 nucleotides agree with TRBD1. There are 15 residues in the CDR3. The J segment lost 0 bases and the V segment lost 7 bases, leaving 6 bases of the junction unmatched. CDR1 and CDR2 from the germline V gene are SNHLY and FYNNEI. The DNA for the CDR3 is TGTGCCAGCAAGGGACAGGGCGTTATGAACACTGAAGCTTTCTTT. This translates into CASKGQGVMNTEAFF.

The genes are TRBV9 and TRBJ1-1; D might be TRBD1 (5 bases). The germline V gene encodes CDR1 SGDLS and CDR2 YYNGEE. This CDR3 region has 15 residues. Trimming cost V 3 bases and J 3 bases, with 15 bases left between them. In DNA, the CDR3 is TGTGCCAGCAGCGGATTACAAGGGGTAGACACTGAAGCTTTCTTT. Translation: CASSGLQGVDTEAFF.

The rearrangement joins TRBV6-6 to TRBJ1-2, with D unresolved. This CDR3 is built from 16 residues. V lost 0 bases, J lost 4 bases, and 15 bases lay in between. The germline CDR1 and CDR2 sequences are MNHNY and SVGAGI (reference sequence). The CDR3 loop reads CASSYSAWSDSYGYTF. DNA of the CDR3: TGTGCCAGCAGTTACTCGGCCTGGTCTGATTCCTATGGCTACACCTTC.

The chain has TRBV18 and TRBJ2-7; D is perhaps TRBD1 (5 bases). The germline V and J ends were trimmed by 4 bases and 4 bases, with 5 bases remaining between them. This CDR3 contains 11 residues. Per germline, CDR1 KGHSH and CDR2 LQKENI. The CDR3 region has the DNA TGTGCCAGCTCACAGGGGTACGAGCAGTACGTC. Its protein product is CASSQGYEQYV.

This clone is a singleton in its sample. The V and J genes are TRBV15 and TRBJ2-2; D might be TRBD2 (6 bases). The CDR3 is 15 residues long. V was clipped by 2 bases and J by 2 bases, with 9 bases between them. In germline, CDR1 is LNHNV, CDR2 YYDKDF (reference sequence). The CDR3 sequence: CATSRLAYNTGELFF. The DNA of the CDR3 is TGTGCCACCAGCAGACTAGCGTACAACACCGGGGAGCTGTTTTTT.

V gene TRBV21-1 combines with J gene TRBJ2-7; whether TRBD2, the table's D call, matches the DNA was not checked. TRBV21-1 is marked as a pseudogene. CDR3 length: 17 residues. In nucleotides, the CDR3 is TGTGCCAGCAGCAAGGGGTGGACTAGCGGAAACTCCTACGAGCAGTACGTC. Protein product: CASSKGWTSGNSYEQYV.

This chain links TRBV23-1 with TRBJ2-7, with D maybe TRBD1 (5 bases). TRBV23-1 carries the ORF label, with uncertain function. The CDR3 runs to 14 residues. Trimming took off 2 bases at V and 0 bases at J, with 8 bases between the two ends. Written as DNA, the CDR3 is TGCGCCAGCAGTCAACAAGACAGCTCCTACGAGCAGTACGTC. Translated, it gives CASSQQDSSYEQYV.

V is TRBV6-4 and J is TRBJ1-5; 7 positions match TRBD1. Germline trimming cut 6 bases from V and 2 bases from J; bases unmatched to any gene: 4. The CDR3 totals 14 residues. CDR1 and CDR2 (germline): MRHNA, SNTAGT. In nucleotides, the CDR3 is TGTGCCAGCAGCCGACAGGGAGGCAATCAGCCCCAGCATTTT. This gives the protein CASSRQGGNQPQHF.

The chain combines TRBV2 with TRBJ2-3; 7 bases align to TRBD1. This CDR3 has 13 amino acids. V lost 5 bases, J lost 4 bases, and 3 bases stayed unmatched. Germline V CDR1 and CDR2: SNHLY, FYNNEI. CDR3 residues: CASSNRGPDTQYF. CDR3 nucleotides: TGTGCCAGCAGTAACAGGGGCCCAGATACGCAGTATTTT.

This clone was detected a few times. This rearrangement joins TRBV7-8 to TRBJ1-4; D is possibly TRBD1 (5 bases). Germline assignment: CDR1 SGHVS and CDR2 FQNEAQ. The CDR3 has 13 amino acids. The V end was cut by 8 bases, the J end by 7 bases, with 14 bases between. Here the CDR3 DNA reads TGTGCCAGCCAGCGGGAGAGGGGTGAAAAACTGTTTTTT. Its protein product is CASQRERGEKLFF.

This chain links TRBV27 with TRBJ1-2, with 9 bases aligning to TRBD1. Germline CDR1 MNHEY, CDR2 SMNVEV (reference sequence). The CDR3 is made up of 14 amino acids. Trimming took 6 bases from V and 4 from J; bases not matched to a gene: 6. DNA for the CDR3: TGTGCCAGCAGAATCACAGGGGGCGCCTATGGCTACACCTTC. The encoded protein is CASRITGGAYGYTF.

This clone was found once. The chain is built from TRBV10-3 and TRBJ1-6, with 9 nucleotides matching TRBD1. V was clipped by 9 bases and J by 7 bases; unmatched bases: 4. This CDR3 is 13 amino acids long. In germline, CDR1 is ENHRY, CDR2 SYGVKD. This chain's CDR3 is CAIGTGRNSPLHF. The CDR3 bases are TGTGCCATAGGGACAGGGCGAAATTCACCCCTCCACTTT.

The rearrangement joins TRBV4-1 to TRBJ1-2; 8 bases fit TRBD1. The CDR3 totals 16 residues. Germline V gives CDR1 MGHRA, CDR2 YSYEKL. V gave up 3 bases and J gave up 4 bases; unmatched junction bases: 10. For the CDR3, the DNA is TGCGCCAGCAGCCAGGATGACAGGGGAGGATCCTATGGCTACACCTTC. Protein: CASSQDDRGGSYGYTF.

V usage is TRBV7-2 and J usage is TRBJ1-1; TRBD1 aligns across 7 bases. The junction had 7 bases not matched to a gene; V was cut back by 1 base and J by 5 bases. The CDR3 extends over 15 amino acids. CDR1 is SGHTA, CDR2 FQGNSA, per germline. The CDR3 sequence is CASSLDLQGWTEAFF. CDR3 nucleotide sequence: TGTGCCAGCAGCTTAGACCTACAGGGGTGGACTGAAGCTTTCTTT.

J is TRBJ2-7 and V is TRBV6-1; 7 positions match TRBD2. The V gene's germline CDR1 is MNHNS and CDR2 SASEGT. The CDR3 contains 15 residues. V was pared by 3 bases and J by 3 bases, with 8 bases of the junction left unmatched. CDR3 in DNA: TGTGCCAGCAGTGACGGGAGGTTTGGACTCTACGAGCAGTACGTC. This codes for CASSDGRFGLYEQYV.

CDR3 amino acids: CASRTGTLMNTEAFF. DNA for the CDR3: TGTGCCAGCAGGACAGGGACATTAATGAACACTGAAGCTTTCTTT. The rearrangement links TRBV6-5 to TRBJ1-1; 7 bases align to TRBD1. CDR3 length: 15 amino acids. The germline CDR1 and CDR2 sequences are MNHEY and SVGAGI. J lost 0 bases, V lost 6 bases, and 7 bases had no gene match.

The rearrangement joins TRBV7-2 to TRBJ1-2, with TRBD1 matching over 7 bases. The germline gives CDR1 SGHTA, CDR2 FQGNSA. This CDR3 contains 11 residues. The V segment lost 5 bases and the J segment 9 bases; nucleotides outside the gene matches: 3. The CDR3 is CASSQDRSYTF. CDR3 nucleotides: TGTGCCAGCAGCCAGGACAGGAGCTACACCTTC.